The present entry profiles one TCR beta chain with its context. Method: immunoSEQ multiplex PCR; TCRdb's copy keeps in-frame clones and lacks some. This table has under 95,000 clones, roughly four fifths appearing once. This entry is derived from a study of blood T cell repertoires in COVID-19. The germline V gene encodes CDR1 SGHDN and CDR2 FVKESK. The J segment lost 7 bases and the V segment lost 1 base, leaving 11 bases of the junction unmatched. The CDR3 runs to 16 residues. This receptor was identified in a woman at least 80 years old with acute or convalescent COVID-19. This chain connects TRBV14 to TRBJ1-1, with TRBD1 matching over 8 bases. Sequenced input: peripheral blood. The CDR3 bases are TGTGCCAGCAGCCAAGCGCCCGGACAGGGACAGTTTGAAGCTTTCTTT. It yields the protein CASSQAPGQGQFEAFF. Complete variable domain (other parts from reference TRBV14 and TRBJ1-1): EAGVTQFPSHSVIEKGQTVTLRCDPISGHDNLYWYRRVMGKEIKFLLHFVKESKQDESGMPNNRFLAERTGGTYSTLKVQPAELEDSGVYFCASSQAPGQGQFEAFFGQGTRLTVV.